The 19 T cell receptor beta chains listed next were all sequenced from one sample in a study of cytomegalovirus exposure and HLA in healthy donors. PCR was performed using 60 Vbeta and 13 Jbeta primers. The protocol was immunoSEQ multiplex PCR, while the TCRdb copy is restricted to in-frame clones and leaves out a portion. The sample lists 84,000 or so clones; roughly 60% were seen once. Sample: PBMCs. Receptors originate from a woman aged 25-40 years in good health and CMV-seropositive.

The chain is built from TRBV6-1 and TRBJ1-4; D gene ambiguous. Germline loops: CDR1 MNHNS, CDR2 SASEGT. V was trimmed by 6 bases and J by 8 bases, leaving 16 bases between them. CDR3 length: 14 residues. CDR3 nucleotides: TGTGCCAGCAGCGACGCGGGCGGAGGGGAAAAACTGTTTTTT. This codes for CASSDAGGGEKLFF.

This chain joins TRBV6-5 and TRBJ1-4; tentative D call: TRBD1 (5 bases). CDR1 is MNHEY and CDR2 is SVGAGI in the germline V gene. V was shortened by 11 bases and J by 8 bases, with 18 bases between the two germline ends. The CDR3 sequence is 13 residues long. CDR3 in DNA: TGTGCCCAGCCAGGGAGGGGAACGGAAAAACTGTTTTTT. Translated, it gives CAQPGRGTEKLFF.

The chain carries TRBV6-6 and TRBJ2-3; 7 nucleotides line up with TRBD2. This CDR3 is built from 14 residues. Trimming took 6 bases from V and 5 from J; bases not matched to a gene: 8. Germline V gene data show CDR1 as MNHNY and CDR2 as SVGAGI (reference sequence). This CDR3 is CASSGAGLIDTQYF. For the CDR3, the DNA is TGTGCCAGCAGCGGAGCGGGGTTGATAGATACGCAGTATTTT.

The chain carries TRBV19 and TRBJ1-5, with D possibly TRBD1 on 6 matching bases. Germline V gene sequence: CDR1 LNHDA, CDR2 SQIVND (reference sequence). V shed 7 bases and J shed 2 bases, with 24 bases lying between them. This CDR3 has 18 amino acids. This CDR3 is CASKALGGQGMGNQPQHF. In DNA form, the CDR3 reads TGTGCCAGTAAAGCCTTGGGTGGGCAGGGGATGGGCAATCAGCCCCAGCATTTT. Full variable domain (missing parts from reference TRBV19 and TRBJ1-5): DGGITQSPKYLFRKEGQNVTLSCEQNLNHDAMYWYRQDPGQGLRLIYYSQIVNDFQKGDIAEGYSVSREKKESFPLTVTSAQKNPTAFYLCASKALGGQGMGNQPQHFGDGTRLSIL.

V usage is TRBV11-3 and J usage is TRBJ1-3; D gene ambiguous. Germline CDR1 is SGHNT and CDR2 is YENEEA. The CDR3 runs to 14 residues. V shed 4 bases and J shed 0 bases, with 7 bases lying between them. The chain's CDR3 is CASSSVGSGNTIYF. In DNA, the CDR3 is TGTGCCAGCAGCTCGGTCGGCTCTGGAAACACCATATATTTT.

This clone came up a few times. At one end, the junction sequence differs from germline, possibly due to a read error. The genes are TRBV10-2 and TRBJ1-2, with a possible D match to TRBD1 (6 bases). CDR1 is WSHSY, CDR2 SAAADI, per germline. The CDR3 is 12 amino acids. CDR3 sequence: CATQTGAYGYPF. For the CDR3, the DNA is TGCGCCACCCAGACAGGTGCCTATGGCTACCCCTTC.

This sequence joins TRBV7-8 and TRBJ2-7, with D possibly TRBD2 on 6 matching bases. CDR3 length: 15 amino acids. Germline CDR1 and CDR2: SGHVS and FQNEAQ. V was pared by 2 bases and J by 0 bases, with 11 bases between. The CDR3 DNA reads TGTGCCAGCAGCTTATTAGCGGCGAGCTCCTACGAGCAGTACTTC. Protein product: CASSLLAASSYEQYF.

J is TRBJ2-1 and V is TRBV5-4; 9 bases are a match to TRBD1. The germline CDR1 and CDR2 sequences are SGHNT and YYREEE (reference sequence). The CDR3 sequence is 17 residues long. V lost 3 bases, J lost 4 bases, and 11 bases stayed unmatched. The CDR3 coding sequence is TGTGCCAGCAGCTCGAGGCAGGGACAGGGATTTTACAATGAGCAGTTCTTC. This translates into CASSSRQGQGFYNEQFF.

This clone showed up just a few times. The chain has TRBV25-1 and TRBJ1-1, with D possibly being TRBD1 (5 bases). CDR1 and CDR2 from the germline V gene are MGHDK and SYGVNS. This CDR3 is 13 amino acids long. V was cut by 1 base and J by 8 bases, with 11 bases left in between. CDR3 residues: CASSELAQGEAFF. CDR3 in DNA: TGTGCCAGCAGTGAATTGGCGCAGGGAGAAGCTTTCTTT. The complete variable domain, with remaining parts taken from reference TRBV25-1 and TRBJ1-1, reads EADIYQTPRYLVIGTGKKITLECSQTMGHDKMYWYQQDPGMELHLIHYSYGVNSTEKGDLSSESTVSRIRTEHFPLTLESARPSHTSQYLCASSELAQGEAFFGQGTRLTVV.

CDR3 in DNA: TGTGCCAGCAGCCAAGATTCAGGGCGGGGAGCATACAATGAGCAGTTCTTC. As protein: CASSQDSGRGAYNEQFF. J is TRBJ2-1 and V is TRBV4-2; D is perhaps TRBD2 (6 bases). The CDR3 is 17 residues long. Germline V lookup: CDR1 LGHNA, CDR2 YNFKEQ. Trimming took off 0 bases at V and 4 bases at J, with 16 bases between the two ends.

This clone turned up a few times. V is TRBV5-1 and J is TRBJ2-3; tentatively, D is TRBD1 (8 bases). The CDR3 extends over 14 amino acids. Germline V gene lookup returns CDR1 SGHRS and CDR2 YFSETQ. Trimming pared 1 base from V and 4 bases from J, leaving 10 bases between. CDR3: CASSLTGGADTQYF. Here the CDR3 DNA reads TGCGCCAGCAGCTTGACAGGGGGGGCAGATACGCAGTATTTT.

This chain connects TRBV2 to TRBJ2-3; 7 positions agree with TRBD2. The trim removed 6 bases at V and 2 bases at J, leaving 8 bases unmatched. This CDR3 has 15 amino acids. Germline V gene sequence: CDR1 SNHLY, CDR2 FYNNEI. This CDR3 is CASRRLAVDTDTQYF. The CDR3 coding sequence is TGTGCCAGCAGGCGACTAGCTGTGGACACAGATACGCAGTATTTT.

The chain is built from TRBV4-1 and TRBJ2-7, with TRBD1 matching over 11 bases. CDR3 length: 16 amino acids. V lost 2 bases to trimming and J lost 0 bases; unmatched junction nucleotides: 3. Germline CDR1 and CDR2: MGHRA and YSYEKL. As DNA, the CDR3 is TGCGCCAGCAGCCAATTCGGGACAGGGGGCTCCTACGAGCAGTACTTC. It is translated as CASSQFGTGGSYEQYF.

There are a few counts of this clone. The gene calls are TRBV6-5 and TRBJ1-1; 7 bases are a match to TRBD1. J gave up 0 bases and V 6 bases, and 7 bases lay outside the gene matches. The CDR3 length is 15 residues. CDR1 MNHEY and CDR2 SVGAGI come from the germline V gene. The CDR3 region is CASRHFGTVNTEAFF. For the CDR3, the DNA is TGTGCCAGCAGACACTTCGGGACAGTGAACACTGAAGCTTTCTTT.

The rearrangement joins TRBV5-6 to TRBJ2-2; D is uncertain. CDR1 and CDR2 from the germline V gene are SGHDT and YYEEEE. The V end lost 3 bases, the J end lost 1 base, and 4 bases lay between the germline ends. The length of the CDR3 is 13 residues. The CDR3 sequence is CASSSLNTGELFF. The DNA for the CDR3 is TGTGCCAGCAGCTCACTGAACACCGGGGAGCTGTTTTTT.

The chain carries TRBV27 and TRBJ1-5; D remains ambiguous. The CDR3 has 14 residues. Germline V gene sequence: CDR1 MNHEY, CDR2 SMNVEV (reference sequence). Trimming stripped 0 bases from V and 0 bases from J, with 3 bases between. The CDR3 spells CASSLSSSNQPQHF. In nucleotides, the CDR3 is TGTGCCAGCAGTTTATCGAGTAGCAATCAGCCCCAGCATTTT.

J is TRBJ1-5 and V is TRBV7-9; tentatively, D is TRBD1 (5 bases). The CDR3 length is 14 residues. The germline CDR1 and CDR2 sequences are SEHNR and FQNEAQ (reference sequence). The germline V and J ends were trimmed by 0 bases and 3 bases, with 6 bases remaining between them. The CDR3 spells CASSLARDNQPQHF. The CDR3 nucleotides are TGTGCCAGCAGCTTAGCCAGGGACAATCAGCCCCAGCATTTT.

The rearrangement joins TRBV30 to TRBJ1-1, with D perhaps matching TRBD1 (5 bases). The CDR3 sequence is 12 residues long. V shed 5 bases and J shed 2 bases, with 9 bases lying between them. CDR1 is GTSNPN, CDR2 SVGIG, per germline (reference sequence). In DNA, the CDR3 is TGTGCCTGGCAGGGAATTAACACTGAAGCTTTCTTT. It specifies CAWQGINTEAFF.

Notes on this clone: Germline and junction disagree at one end, which may indicate a read error. The gene calls are TRBV6-1 and TRBJ1-2; 7 nucleotides line up with TRBD1. The CDR3 totals 14 residues. CDR1 and CDR2 from the germline V gene are MNHNS and SASEGT. CDR3 sequence reads: CASRGQFANYGYPF. The CDR3 nucleotides read TGTGCCAGCAGGGGACAGTTCGCTAACTATGGCTACCCCTTC.